One and the same sample provided the 20 T cell receptor beta chains below, sequenced in a study of cytomegalovirus exposure and HLA in healthy donors listed by TCRdb under 2017. Receptors were amplified or captured by the immunoSEQ multiplex PCR assay. For the multiplex PCR, a mixture combining 60 forward primers for TCR Vbeta segments and 13 reverse primers for TCR Jbeta segments was used. As stored in TCRdb, this immuneACCESS dataset retains in-frame rearrangements with V and J assigned. A fraction of the clones does not appear; measured against another copy, unresolved V genes explain less than half of the discrepancy, and the remainder lacks a known reason. Across this sample there are around 250,000 clones, with approximately 81% seen only once. Jointly, the top ten make up under 8% of the sample. Sequencing input: PBMCs. The receptors shown here come from a woman in her fifties or sixties in good health and CMV-seropositive.

The V gene is TRBV5-4, the J gene TRBJ2-5; possibly TRBD1 for D (6 bases). The germline CDR1 and CDR2 sequences are SGHNT and YYREEE (reference sequence). This CDR3 region has 15 residues. V lost 3 bases and J 4 bases, leaving 16 bases between the germline ends. The CDR3 coding sequence is TGTGCCAGCAGCTCGAAAAGGGGGAGCGCAGAGACCCAGTACTTC. The encoded protein is CASSSKRGSAETQYF.

The CDR3 loop reads CASSLTGAARNRGRSYEQYF. CDR3 bases: TGTGCCAGCAGTTTGACTGGCGCGGCCCGGAACAGGGGGCGCAGCTACGAGCAGTACTTC. The rearrangement links TRBV27 to TRBJ2-7, with 9 bases that match TRBD1. The CDR3 sequence is 20 residues long. Germline V CDR1 and CDR2: MNHEY, SMNVEV (reference sequence). The ends lost 3 bases at V and 3 bases at J; junction bases unmatched: 21.

This sequence joins TRBV5-6 and TRBJ2-2; 9 positions agree with TRBD1. Per germline, CDR1 SGHDT and CDR2 YYEEEE. The CDR3 extends over 15 amino acids. Germline trimming cut 4 bases from V and 6 bases from J; bases unmatched to any gene: 7. CDR3 sequence (DNA): TGTGCCAGCAGCCTACCGGGACAGGGAGCCGGGGAGCTGTTTTTT. Translating it yields CASSLPGQGAGELFF.

The rearrangement uses TRBV4-1 and TRBJ1-2, with 7 bases matching TRBD1. Looked up from germline, CDR1 is MGHRA and CDR2 is YSYEKL. The CDR3 sequence is 13 residues long. The ends lost 2 bases at V and 5 bases at J; junction bases unmatched: 2. CDR3 in amino acids: CASSQTGAYGYTF. CDR3 sequence (DNA): TGCGCCAGCAGCCAAACAGGGGCTTATGGCTACACCTTC.

The chain couples TRBV6-4 to TRBJ1-1; a weak D match, TRBD1 (6 bases). The germline V gene encodes CDR1 MRHNA and CDR2 SNTAGT. The CDR3 runs to 15 residues. V lost 7 bases and J 0 bases, leaving 15 bases between the germline ends. CDR3 sequence reads: CASKVEDSLNTEAFF. As DNA, the CDR3 is TGTGCCAGCAAAGTGGAGGACAGTTTGAACACTGAAGCTTTCTTT.

This rearrangement joins TRBV5-4 to TRBJ1-3; the D is unclear. CDR3 length equals 13 residues. Germline values: CDR1 SGHNT, CDR2 YYREEE (reference sequence). V lost 4 bases, J lost 8 bases, and 13 bases lay in between. The CDR3 is CASSPKTSDTIYF. For the CDR3, the DNA is TGTGCCAGCAGCCCTAAGACATCGGACACCATATATTTT.

The chain is built from TRBV7-9 and TRBJ2-3, with 10 bases aligning to TRBD2. J lost 9 bases, V lost 1 base, and 7 bases had no gene match. The CDR3 has 15 amino acids. Per the germline V gene, CDR1 is SEHNR and CDR2 is FQNEAQ (reference sequence). This CDR3 reads CASSLVSSGSITQYF. Here the CDR3 DNA reads TGTGCCAGCAGCTTAGTTTCTAGCGGGAGTATCACGCAGTATTTT.

The rearrangement links TRBV10-2 to TRBJ2-7; D unresolved. V was trimmed by 3 bases and J by 6 bases, leaving 15 bases between them. The germline V gene encodes CDR1 WSHSY and CDR2 SAAADI. This CDR3 region has 14 residues. The CDR3 here is CASSDRETFIEQYF. The CDR3 nucleotides are TGCGCCAGCAGTGATCGCGAGACATTCATCGAGCAGTACTTC.

CDR3 sequence reads: CASSLALSPVAEAFF. CDR3 DNA sequence: TGTGCCAGCAGCTTGGCACTCTCCCCGGTCGCTGAAGCTTTCTTT. The rearrangement joins TRBV5-4 to TRBJ1-1; D unclear. Germline V gene data show CDR1 as SGHNT and CDR2 as YYREEE (reference sequence). V was shortened by 0 bases and J by 6 bases, with 15 bases between the two germline ends. CDR3 length equals 15 residues.

The V call is TRBV29-1, the J call TRBJ2-1; the match to TRBD2 covers 7 bases. V lost 4 bases and J lost 3; bases outside the gene matches: 6. The germline gives CDR1 SQVTM, CDR2 ANQGSEA. The CDR3 has 14 amino acids. In nucleotides, the CDR3 is TGCAGCGTTGCGGTTGGGACTAACTACAATGAGCAGTTCTTC. Residues: CSVAVGTNYNEQFF.

This clone was detected a few times. The rearrangement links TRBV19 to TRBJ1-2; TRBD1 might be the D (5 bases). The CDR3 totals 13 residues. The V end was cut by 5 bases, the J end by 5 bases, with 12 bases between. Germline values: CDR1 LNHDA, CDR2 SQIVND (reference sequence). This CDR3 is CASSLGTGYGYTF. The CDR3 DNA sequence: TGTGCCAGTAGTTTAGGGACGGGATATGGCTACACCTTC.

This clone was seen only a few times. This chain uses TRBV6-5 with TRBJ2-2; possibly TRBD2 for D (5 bases). With 5 bases removed from V and 6 bases from J, the gap between germline ends came to 16 bases. This CDR3 is built from 15 residues. Germline CDR1 MNHEY, CDR2 SVGAGI. This chain's CDR3 is CASSMGRGGAGELFF. DNA of the CDR3: TGTGCCAGCAGTATGGGCCGCGGAGGCGCCGGGGAGCTGTTTTTT.

This CDR3 reads CASSLTDSGSSSYEQYF. The CDR3 region has the DNA TGTGCCAGCAGCTTAACCGATAGCGGGAGCAGCTCCTACGAGCAGTACTTC. The V call is TRBV11-2, the J call TRBJ2-7; 9 bases fit TRBD2. Trimming at V came to 2 bases and at J to 0 bases, leaving 8 bases not matched to a gene. The CDR3 is 17 residues long. Germline CDR1 reads SGHAT; CDR2 reads FQNNGV.

The CDR3 nucleotides are TGTGCCAGCAGTTACACGGGGGTTGGGGCCAACGTCCTGACTTTC. Translating gives CASSYTGVGANVLTF. The V gene is TRBV6-5, the J gene TRBJ2-6; possible D gene TRBD2, 6 bases. V gave up 2 bases and J gave up 3 bases, with 8 bases separating them. Germline V CDR1 and CDR2: MNHEY, SVGAGI. This CDR3 is 15 amino acids long.

The V gene is TRBV29-1, the J gene TRBJ2-5; D possibly corresponds to TRBD1 (5 bases). The V end lost 4 bases, the J end lost 5 bases, and 11 bases lay between the germline ends. CDR1 is SQVTM and CDR2 is ANQGSEA in the germline V gene. This CDR3 comprises 12 residues. Here the CDR3 DNA reads TGCAGCGTTGGGCCAGGGTTGGAGACCCAGTACTTC. It encodes CSVGPGLETQYF. The variable domain in full, with the rest retrieved from reference TRBV29-1 and TRBJ2-5, is SAVISQKPSRDICQRGTSLTIQCQVDSQVTMMFWYRQQPGQSLTLIATANQGSEATYESGFVIDKFPISRPNLTFSTLTVSNMSPEDSSIYLCSVGPGLETQYFGPGTRLLVL.

This chain links TRBV18 with TRBJ1-1; 9 nucleotides line up with TRBD1. From germline, CDR1 is KGHSH and CDR2 LQKENI. The CDR3 is 14 amino acids. Losses at the gene ends were 3 bases for V and 4 bases for J; bases not matched to a gene: 3. The CDR3 DNA sequence: TGTGCCAGCTCACCTCTACAGGGGGCCACTGAAGCTTTCTTT. This gives the protein CASSPLQGATEAFF.

CDR3 sequence: CASSLDGTGTDTQYF. CDR3 coding DNA: TGTGCCAGCAGCTTAGATGGGACAGGGACAGATACGCAGTATTTT. This sequence joins TRBV11-3 and TRBJ2-3; 9 nucleotides match TRBD1. The trim removed 0 bases at V and 3 bases at J, leaving 1 base unmatched. There are 15 residues in the CDR3. CDR1 is SGHNT and CDR2 is YENEEA in the germline V gene.

This clone was seen more than once but under ten times. The chain couples TRBV30 to TRBJ1-2; D gene uncertain. Trimming took off 0 bases at V and 8 bases at J, with 10 bases between the two ends. CDR1 and CDR2 from the germline V gene are GTSNPN and SVGIG (reference sequence). The CDR3 is made up of 12 amino acids. The chain's CDR3 is CAWSVMGYGYTF. In DNA, the CDR3 is TGTGCCTGGAGTGTAATGGGCTACGGCTACACCTTC.

This chain joins TRBV7-9 and TRBJ2-1; the D gene is possibly TRBD2 (5 bases). Germline loops: CDR1 SEHNR, CDR2 FQNEAQ (reference sequence). The CDR3 has 13 amino acids. Trimming pared 3 bases from V and 5 bases from J, leaving 8 bases between. This CDR3 is CASSLGANNEQFF. The DNA of the CDR3 is TGTGCCAGCAGCTTGGGAGCGAACAATGAGCAGTTCTTC.

V is TRBV5-1 and J is TRBJ1-2; D gene ambiguous. Trimming took 0 bases from V and 1 from J, leaving 4 bases between them. Germline CDR1 and CDR2: SGHRS and YFSETQ. The CDR3 has 13 residues. The CDR3 loop is CASSLGHNYGYTF. CDR3 in DNA: TGCGCCAGCAGCTTGGGACATAACTATGGCTACACCTTC.